This TCR beta chain was sequenced in a study of blood T cell repertoires in COVID-19. The wider study: PBMCs, B-cell-depleted T cells, or T cells provided the cDNA or gDNA that made up the material.

The CDR3 loop spans 14 amino acids. Per germline, CDR1 SGHRS and CDR2 YFSETQ. The ends lost 5 bases at V and 3 bases at J; junction bases unmatched: 4. Assay used: immunoSEQ multiplex PCR; TCRdb lists only in-frame clones, some missing. Among approximately 300,000 clones listed, roughly nine tenths were seen once. Participants spanned ages roughly 18 to 90 years and resided in 20 to 25 US areas. The genes are TRBV5-1 and TRBJ2-3; 9 bases agree with TRBD2. The sample was PBMCs or T cells enriched from blood (not recorded which). This receptor was identified in a woman aged 25 to 39 who had recovered from COVID-19. The DNA of the CDR3 is TGCGCCAGCAGAAAGGCGGGGGGGACAGATACGCAGTATTTT. Translation gives CASRKAGGTDTQYF.